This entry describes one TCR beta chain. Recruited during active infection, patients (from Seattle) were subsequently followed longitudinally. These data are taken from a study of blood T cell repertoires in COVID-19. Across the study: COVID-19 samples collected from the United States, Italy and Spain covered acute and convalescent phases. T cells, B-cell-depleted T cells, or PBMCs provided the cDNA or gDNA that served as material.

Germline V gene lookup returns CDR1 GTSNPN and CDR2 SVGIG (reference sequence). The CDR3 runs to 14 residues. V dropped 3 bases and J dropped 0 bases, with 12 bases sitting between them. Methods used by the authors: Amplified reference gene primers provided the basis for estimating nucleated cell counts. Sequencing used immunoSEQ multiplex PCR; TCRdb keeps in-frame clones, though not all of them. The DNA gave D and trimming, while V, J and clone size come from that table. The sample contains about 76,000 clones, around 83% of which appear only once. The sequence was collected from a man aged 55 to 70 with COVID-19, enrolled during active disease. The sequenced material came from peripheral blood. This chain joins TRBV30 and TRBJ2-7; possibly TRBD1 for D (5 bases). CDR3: CAWRGLDTSYEQYF. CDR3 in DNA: TGTGCCTGGAGGGGCTTGGACACCTCCTACGAGCAGTACTTC. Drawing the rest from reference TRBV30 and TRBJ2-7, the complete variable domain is SQTIHQWPATLVQPVGSPLSLECTVEGTSNPNLYWYRQAAGRGLQLLFYSVGIGQISSEVPQNLSASRPQDRQFILSSKKLLLSDSGFYLCAWRGLDTSYEQYFGPGTRLTVT.